This record covers a single TCR beta chain. Generated by immunoSEQ multiplex PCR, the TCRdb table keeps only in-frame clones and is missing some. Among approximately 530,000 clones, about 96% were seen once, and the ten largest hold approximately 0.067%. In the CD4+ fraction, cells were divided into CD45RA+ naive and CD45RA-negative memory subsets. These data originate in a study of shared clonotypes between healthy human individuals. The CDR3 sequence is 13 residues long. Trimming cost V 4 bases and J 6 bases, with 13 bases left between them. Germline CDR1 and CDR2: SGHRS and YFSETQ. Sequenced input: naive CD4+ T cells sorted from blood. Documented subset: CD45RA+ positively selected. The TCR sequence derives from a woman between 25 and 40 years old in good health. The rearrangement joins TRBV5-1 to TRBJ1-1; TRBD1 might be the D (5 bases). CDR3 nucleotides: TGCGCCAGCAGCAGGGGCCCGGGGTCTGAAGCTTTCTTT. Amino acid sequence: CASSRGPGSEAFF.